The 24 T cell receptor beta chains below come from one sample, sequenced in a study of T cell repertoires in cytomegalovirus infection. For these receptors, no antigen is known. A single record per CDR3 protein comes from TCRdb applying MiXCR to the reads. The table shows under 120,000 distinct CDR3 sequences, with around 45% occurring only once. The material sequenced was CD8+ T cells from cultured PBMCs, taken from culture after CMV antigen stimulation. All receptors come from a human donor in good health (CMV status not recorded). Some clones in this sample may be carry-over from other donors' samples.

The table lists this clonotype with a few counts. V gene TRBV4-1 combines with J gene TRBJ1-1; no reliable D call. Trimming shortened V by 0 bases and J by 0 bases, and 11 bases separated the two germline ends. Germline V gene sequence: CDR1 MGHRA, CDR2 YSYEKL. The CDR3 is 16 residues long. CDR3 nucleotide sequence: TGCGCCAGCAGCCAAGAGGCAGGCGACATGAACACTGAAGCTTTCTTT. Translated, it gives CASSQEAGDMNTEAFF.

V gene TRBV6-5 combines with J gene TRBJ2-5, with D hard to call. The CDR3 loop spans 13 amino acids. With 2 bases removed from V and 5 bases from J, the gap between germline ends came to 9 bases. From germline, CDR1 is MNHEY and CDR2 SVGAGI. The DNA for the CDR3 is TGTGCCAGCAGTTACGCCAGCCTGGAGACCCAGTACTTC. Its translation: CASSYASLETQYF.

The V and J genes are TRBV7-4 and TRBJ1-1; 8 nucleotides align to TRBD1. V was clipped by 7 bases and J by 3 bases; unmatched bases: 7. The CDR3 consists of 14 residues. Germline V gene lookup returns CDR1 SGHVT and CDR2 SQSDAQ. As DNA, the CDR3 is TGTGCCAGCACCGGACAGGGAGTTGACACTGAAGCTTTCTTT. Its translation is CASTGQGVDTEAFF.

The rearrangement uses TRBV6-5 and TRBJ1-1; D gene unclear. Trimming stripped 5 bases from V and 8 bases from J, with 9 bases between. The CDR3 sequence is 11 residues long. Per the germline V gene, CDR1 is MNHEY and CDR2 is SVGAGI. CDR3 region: CASSDGAEAFF. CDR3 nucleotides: TGTGCCAGCAGTGACGGTGCGGAAGCTTTCTTT.

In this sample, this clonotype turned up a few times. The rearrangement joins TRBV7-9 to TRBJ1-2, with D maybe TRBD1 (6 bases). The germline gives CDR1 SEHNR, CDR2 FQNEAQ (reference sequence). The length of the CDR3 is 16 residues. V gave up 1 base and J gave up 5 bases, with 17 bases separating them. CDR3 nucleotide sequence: TGTGCCAGCAGCTTAGGGGCCTCAGGGGAATCGTATGGCTACACCTTC. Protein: CASSLGASGESYGYTF.

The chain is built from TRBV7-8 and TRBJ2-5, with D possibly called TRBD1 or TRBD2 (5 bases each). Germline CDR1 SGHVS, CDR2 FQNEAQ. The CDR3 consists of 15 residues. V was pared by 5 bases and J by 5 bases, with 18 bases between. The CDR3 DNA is TGTGCCAGCAGCCTTCGGGGACCCTCAAGGGAGACCCAGTACTTC. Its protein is CASSLRGPSRETQYF.

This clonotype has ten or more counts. The CDR3 coding sequence is TGTGCCAGCAGCTACGGGACAGAAGCCTACGAGCAGTACTTC. Translating gives CASSYGTEAYEQYF. This rearrangement joins TRBV11-2 to TRBJ2-7; 7 bases align to TRBD1. Germline V gives CDR1 SGHAT, CDR2 FQNNGV. The length of the CDR3 is 14 residues. J gave up 2 bases and V 4 bases, and 5 bases lay outside the gene matches.

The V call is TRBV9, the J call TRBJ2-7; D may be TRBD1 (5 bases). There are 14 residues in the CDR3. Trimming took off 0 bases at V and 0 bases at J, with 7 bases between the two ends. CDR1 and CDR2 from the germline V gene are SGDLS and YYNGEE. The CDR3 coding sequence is TGTGCCAGCAGCGTAGGACAGAACTCCTACGAGCAGTACTTC. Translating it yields CASSVGQNSYEQYF.

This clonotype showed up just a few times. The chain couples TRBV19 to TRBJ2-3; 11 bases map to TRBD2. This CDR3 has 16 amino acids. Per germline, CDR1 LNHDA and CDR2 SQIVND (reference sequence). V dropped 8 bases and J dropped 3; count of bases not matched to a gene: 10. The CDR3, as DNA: TGTGCCAGTTCTCTCGTTAGCGGGGGGGCTACAGATACGCAGTATTTT. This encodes CASSLVSGGATDTQYF.

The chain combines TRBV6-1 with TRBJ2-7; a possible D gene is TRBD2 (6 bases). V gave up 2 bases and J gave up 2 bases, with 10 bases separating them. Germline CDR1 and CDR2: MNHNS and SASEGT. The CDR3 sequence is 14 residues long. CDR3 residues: CASSEFTSPYEQYF. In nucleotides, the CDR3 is TGTGCCAGCAGTGAATTTACTAGCCCCTACGAGCAGTACTTC.

This CDR3 reads CASSYLRAGETQYF. DNA for the CDR3: TGTGCCAGCAGTTACCTCAGGGCAGGAGAGACCCAGTACTTC. This rearrangement joins TRBV6-5 to TRBJ2-5, with D maybe TRBD1 (5 bases). V shed 2 bases and J shed 4 bases, with 11 bases lying between them. The CDR3 runs 14 residues. Germline V gene lookup returns CDR1 MNHEY and CDR2 SVGAGI.

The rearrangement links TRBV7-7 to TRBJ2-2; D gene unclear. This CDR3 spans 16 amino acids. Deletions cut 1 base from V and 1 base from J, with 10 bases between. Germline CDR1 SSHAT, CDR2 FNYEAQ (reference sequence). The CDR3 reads CASSLVLGQNTGELFF. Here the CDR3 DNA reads TGTGCCAGCAGCTTAGTGCTAGGGCAGAACACCGGGGAGCTGTTTTTT.

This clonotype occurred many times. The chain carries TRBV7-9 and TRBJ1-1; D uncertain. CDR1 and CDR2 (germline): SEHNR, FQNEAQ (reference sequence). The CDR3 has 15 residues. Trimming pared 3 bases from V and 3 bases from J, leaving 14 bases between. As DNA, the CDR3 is TGTGCCAGCAGCTTTTTTCGGGGTCGAGACACTGAAGCTTTCTTT. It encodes CASSFFRGRDTEAFF.

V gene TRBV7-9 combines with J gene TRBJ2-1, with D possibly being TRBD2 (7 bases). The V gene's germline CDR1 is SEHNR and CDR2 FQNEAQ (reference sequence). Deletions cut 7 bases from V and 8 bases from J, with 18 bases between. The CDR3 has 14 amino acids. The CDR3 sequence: CASTLRGASDEQFF. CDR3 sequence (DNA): TGTGCCAGCACTCTACGGGGGGCCTCCGATGAGCAGTTCTTC.

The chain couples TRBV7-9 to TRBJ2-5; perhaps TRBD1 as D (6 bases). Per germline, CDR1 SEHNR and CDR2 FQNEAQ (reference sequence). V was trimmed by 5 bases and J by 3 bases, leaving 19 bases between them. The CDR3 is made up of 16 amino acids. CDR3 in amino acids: CASSHPLDSEKETQYF. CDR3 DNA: TGTGCCAGCAGCCATCCCTTGGACAGTGAGAAAGAGACCCAGTACTTC.

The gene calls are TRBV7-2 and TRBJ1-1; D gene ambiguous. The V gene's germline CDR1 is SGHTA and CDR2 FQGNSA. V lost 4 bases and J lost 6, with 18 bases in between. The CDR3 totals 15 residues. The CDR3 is CASSSMGSPFAEAFF. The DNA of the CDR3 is TGTGCCAGCAGCTCAATGGGGTCTCCGTTCGCTGAAGCTTTCTTT.

The CDR3 protein is CASSLGSGLAEAFF. The CDR3 DNA reads TGTGCCAGCAGCTTAGGTTCAGGGTTAGCTGAAGCTTTCTTT. This chain links TRBV7-2 with TRBJ1-1; a weak D match, TRBD1 (5 bases). Trimming removed 1 base from V and 6 bases from J, with 12 bases in between. This CDR3 comprises 14 residues. CDR1 is SGHTA and CDR2 is FQGNSA in the germline V gene.

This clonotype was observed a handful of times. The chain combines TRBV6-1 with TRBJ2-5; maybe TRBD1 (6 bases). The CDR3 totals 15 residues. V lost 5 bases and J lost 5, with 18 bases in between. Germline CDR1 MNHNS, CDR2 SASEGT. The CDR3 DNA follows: TGTGCCAGCAGTTATGGCCCCTCAGGGGTGGAGACCCAGTACTTC. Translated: CASSYGPSGVETQYF.

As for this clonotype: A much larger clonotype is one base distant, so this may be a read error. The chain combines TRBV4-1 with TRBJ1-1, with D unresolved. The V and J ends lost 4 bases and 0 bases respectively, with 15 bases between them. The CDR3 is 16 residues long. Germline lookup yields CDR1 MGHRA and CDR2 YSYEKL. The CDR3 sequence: CASSPKPGSMNTEAFF. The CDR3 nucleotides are TGCGCCAGCAGCCCCAAGCCAGGCTCAATGAACACTGAAGCTTTCTTT.

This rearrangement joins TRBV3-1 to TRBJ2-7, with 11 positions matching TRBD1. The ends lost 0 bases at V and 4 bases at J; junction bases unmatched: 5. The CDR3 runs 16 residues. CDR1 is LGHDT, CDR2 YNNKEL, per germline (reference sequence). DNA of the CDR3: TGTGCCAGCAGCCAAGAACGGACAGGGGGCGCGTACGAGCAGTACTTC. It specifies CASSQERTGGAYEQYF.

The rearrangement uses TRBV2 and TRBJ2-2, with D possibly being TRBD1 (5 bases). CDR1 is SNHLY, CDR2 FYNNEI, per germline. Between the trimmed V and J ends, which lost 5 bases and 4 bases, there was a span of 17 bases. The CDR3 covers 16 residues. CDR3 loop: CASSPRRALGTGELFF. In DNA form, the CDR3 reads TGTGCCAGCAGTCCCCGCAGGGCTCTTGGCACCGGGGAGCTGTTTTTT.

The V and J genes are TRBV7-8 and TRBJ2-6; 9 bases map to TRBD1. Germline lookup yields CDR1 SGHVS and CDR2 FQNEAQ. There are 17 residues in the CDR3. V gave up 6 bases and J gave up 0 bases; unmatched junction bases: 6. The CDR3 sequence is CASRGGTGRSGANVLTF. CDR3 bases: TGTGCCAGCAGGGGGGGGACAGGGCGCTCTGGGGCCAACGTCCTGACTTTC.

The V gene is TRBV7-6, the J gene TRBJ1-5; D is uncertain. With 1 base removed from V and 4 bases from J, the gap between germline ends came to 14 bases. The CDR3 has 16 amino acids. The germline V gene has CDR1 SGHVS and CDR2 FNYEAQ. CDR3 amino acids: CASSLEIDSGNQPQHF. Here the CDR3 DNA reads TGTGCCAGCAGCTTAGAAATAGATTCGGGTAATCAGCCCCAGCATTTT.

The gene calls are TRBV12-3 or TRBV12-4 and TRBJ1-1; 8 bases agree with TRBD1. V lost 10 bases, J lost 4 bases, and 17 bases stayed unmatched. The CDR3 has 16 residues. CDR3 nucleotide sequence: TGTGCCACAATGACAGGGGACCCTACGTGGGGCACTGAAGCTTTCTTT. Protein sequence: CATMTGDPTWGTEAFF.